The 5 T cell receptor beta chains below all came from one sample that was sequenced in a study of blood T cells in healthy people across ages. With a J-beta primer mix and a sample-barcoded 5' primer, a second PCR ran about 6 to 11 cycles. One entry per CDR3 protein, called by TCRdb with MiXCR from the 5' RACE reads. Of 1.5 million or so distinct CDR3 sequences listed, roughly 40% are singletons. Source material: blood. These receptors came from a woman aged 18-35 years in good health.

In this sample, this clonotype turned up many times. The CDR3, as DNA: TGTGCCATCAGTGAGTCAAGACTAGCGGGAATAGGATCCTACAATGAGCAGTTCTTC. As protein: CAISESRLAGIGSYNEQFF. The chain couples TRBV10-3 to TRBJ2-1, with TRBD2 matching 11 bases. Germline CDR1 reads ENHRY; CDR2 reads SYGVKD. The J segment lost 1 base and the V segment lost 0 bases, leaving 8 bases of the junction unmatched. CDR3 size: 19 residues.

In its sample, this clonotype was seen a few times. This chain connects TRBV24-1 to TRBJ2-1; 14 positions agree with TRBD2. Germline CDR1 reads KGHDR; CDR2 reads SFDVKD. The CDR3 totals 17 residues. V shed 3 bases, J shed 6 bases, and the junction held 6 bases outside the gene matches. CDR3 protein: CATSDPGTSGSLNEQFF. For the CDR3, the DNA is TGTGCCACCAGTGATCCCGGGACTAGCGGGAGTCTCAATGAGCAGTTCTTC.

The rearrangement joins TRBV29-1 to TRBJ2-3, with D uncertain. The CDR3 covers 15 residues. CDR1 SQVTM and CDR2 ANQGSEA come from the germline V gene. V gave up 1 base and J gave up 2 bases, with 13 bases separating them. CDR3 nucleotide sequence: TGCAGCGTTGAAGGGGTGAGGTTGGACACAGATACGCAGTATTTT. As protein: CSVEGVRLDTDTQYF.

Only a few counts were recorded for this clonotype. V is TRBV20-1 and J is TRBJ2-7; no clear D. The germline CDR1 and CDR2 sequences are DFQATT and SNEGSKA (reference sequence). The length of the CDR3 is 13 residues. Trimming left V 6 bases short and J 1 base short, with 13 bases between. The chain's CDR3 is CSAVPRESYEQYF. The CDR3 bases are TGCAGTGCAGTCCCCCGTGAATCCTACGAGCAGTACTTC.

This clonotype was found a few times. This rearrangement joins TRBV20-1 to TRBJ2-1; 11 bases are shared with TRBD2. This CDR3 is 20 amino acids long. The trim removed 6 bases at V and 4 bases at J, leaving 23 bases unmatched. The germline gives CDR1 DFQATT, CDR2 SNEGSKA (reference sequence). CDR3 sequence reads: CSAPAPGHRLAGGFYNEQFF. CDR3 sequence (DNA): TGCAGTGCCCCCGCACCGGGACACCGGCTAGCGGGAGGTTTTTACAATGAGCAGTTCTTC.